A selection of T cell receptor beta chains follows, all from one sample in a study of shared clonotypes between healthy human individuals. TCRdb keeps only in-frame clones here, not all; method: immunoSEQ multiplex PCR. Of about 2.1 million clones in the sample, roughly 91% are singletons; the top ten hold 1.7%. The sequenced sample consisted of naive CD8+ T cells from PBMCs. Source of these receptors: a man aged 18 to 35 in good health. Some clones in this sample may be carry-over from other donors' samples. Both conserved end residues are part of each CDR3. Each record gives: J gene, V gene, CDR3 protein.

>TRBJ2-2|TRBV4-1
CASSALVGTGELFF
>TRBJ2-7|TRBV27
CASTRTGNPEQYF
>TRBJ2-7|TRBV27
CASSFQPAGALYEQYF
>TRBJ2-7|TRBV4-3
CASSQDIAVTYEQYF
>TRBJ2-2|TRBV7-6
CASSPRQGGGELFF
>TRBJ2-1|TRBV9
CASSVDIGRAFHNEQFF
>TRBJ2-5|TRBV7-9
CASSPWTGGETQYF
>TRBJ2-5|TRBV4-3
CASSYSFGAGETQYF
>TRBJ2-1|TRBV6-1
CATAIKGTYNEQFF
>TRBJ1-5|TRBV7-8
CASSLALGNTGDVPQHF
>TRBJ1-2|TRBV4-1
CASSQDRTQGVGYTF
>TRBJ2-7|TRBV28
CASSFSDLEQYF
>TRBJ2-7|TRBV29-1
CSVLSGGINPRGEQYF
>TRBJ2-2|TRBV10-3
CAALGGAGELFF
>TRBJ1-2|TRBV5-6
CASSWTGSYGYTF
>TRBJ2-5|TRBV6-5
CASSYAGGETQYF
>TRBJ2-1|TRBV6-6
CASSLSSYNEQFF
>TRBJ1-4|TRBV13
CASSRQGANEKLFF
>TRBJ2-5|TRBV5-4
CASRGSGDQPRAQYF
>TRBJ2-7|TRBV4-1
CASSQLDRAGTVYEQYF
>TRBJ2-1|TRBV7-6
CASSLLYPSYNEQFF
>TRBJ2-6|TRBV27
CASSPPGLPPLGANVLTF
>TRBJ1-1|TRBV6-5
CASSYQGEYTEAFF
>TRBJ2-1|TRBV11-2
CASSSNLGSPYNEQFF
>TRBJ1-2|TRBV4-1
CASSQVITEPYGYTF
>TRBJ1-1|TRBV4-1
CASSEIMASPGTEAFF
>TRBJ2-1|TRBV28
CASSQTAGLAGHNEQFF
>TRBJ2-3|TRBV7-9
CASSLLTDTQYF
>TRBJ2-7|TRBV5-4
CASSLAGTGQYF
>TRBJ2-1|TRBV7-2
CASSLVGVNEQFF
>TRBJ2-7|TRBV2
CASSEWQGDSYEQYF
>TRBJ1-2|TRBV27
CASSSMDRGDNYGYTF
>TRBJ1-5|TRBV27
CASSETGTGGRKGNQPQHF
>TRBJ1-2|TRBV27
CASRLGQYYGYTF
>TRBJ2-1|TRBV18
CASSPLLAGVPYNEQFF
>TRBJ2-7|TRBV18
CASSPAAGAGYEQYF
>TRBJ2-5|TRBV4-1
CASSLAAGLAGYQETQYF
>TRBJ1-5|TRBV27
CASWDSNQPQHF
>TRBJ1-1|TRBV27
CASSWSQNTEAFF
>TRBJ2-3|TRBV13
CASSPPGTDTQYF